Following are 18 T cell receptor beta chains from one sample sequenced in a study of T cell clones after liver transplantation. The assay was immunoSEQ multiplex PCR, and TCRdb's table has in-frame clones only and misses some. The data contain roughly 80,000 clones, approximately 87% of them seen just once; the ten biggest clones take up approximately 2.8%. The source material was CD4+ T cells from blood, sampled at the 22-month timepoint. Receptors were obtained from a human patient who received a liver transplant. Some of these T cells may belong to the graft donor.

CDR3 DNA: TGCGCCAGCAGCTCGACCCTGCGAGGGGGCGAGCAGTACTTC. Translating gives CASSSTLRGGEQYF. The rearrangement joins TRBV4-3 to TRBJ2-7; TRBD1 might be the D (6 bases). In germline, CDR1 is LGHNA, CDR2 YSLEER. V gave up 5 bases and J gave up 6 bases, with 17 bases separating them. This CDR3 spans 14 amino acids.

The chain couples TRBV6-5 to TRBJ1-4; 8 positions match TRBD1. Germline assignment: CDR1 MNHEY and CDR2 SVGAGI. CDR3 length: 14 residues. V trimming: 4 bases; J trimming: 6 bases; junction bases outside the gene matches: 4. CDR3 coding DNA: TGTGCCAGCAGTTCCAGGGGGCCTGATGAAAAACTGTTTTTT. Residues: CASSSRGPDEKLFF.

This rearrangement joins TRBV5-6 to TRBJ2-5, with D uncertain. CDR1 is SGHDT, CDR2 YYEEEE, per germline. V lost 0 bases to trimming and J lost 4 bases, with 7 bases between them. This CDR3 is built from 13 residues. This CDR3 reads CASSLVLGETQYF. In nucleotides, the CDR3 is TGTGCCAGCAGCTTGGTTTTGGGAGAGACCCAGTACTTC.

This clone was counted a few times. The chain has TRBV28 and TRBJ1-2; 10 positions agree with TRBD1. The germline V gene encodes CDR1 MDHEN and CDR2 SYDVKM. This CDR3 region has 14 residues. V lost 4 bases, J lost 5 bases, and 4 bases stayed unmatched. The CDR3 nucleotides are TGTGCCAGCAGTTCCGGGACAGGGGTTTATGGCTACACCTTC. It specifies CASSSGTGVYGYTF.

The chain joins TRBV7-2 to TRBJ2-1; D unresolved. The CDR3 sequence is 12 residues long. Germline loops: CDR1 SGHTA, CDR2 FQGNSA. Trimming removed 2 bases from V and 5 bases from J, with 4 bases in between. The CDR3 sequence is CASSLFNNEQFF. CDR3 bases: TGTGCCAGCAGCTTATTTAACAATGAGCAGTTCTTC.

This chain connects TRBV5-1 to TRBJ1-2; 8 bases line up with TRBD1. V dropped 0 bases and J dropped 6; count of bases not matched to a gene: 4. Germline lookup yields CDR1 SGHRS and CDR2 YFSETQ. This CDR3 is built from 14 residues. Written as DNA, the CDR3 is TGCGCCAGCAGCTTGGGACAGGGGACGGATGGCTACACCTTC. This encodes CASSLGQGTDGYTF.

The chain couples TRBV4-3 to TRBJ2-7, with unresolved D. The germline CDR1 and CDR2 sequences are LGHNA and YSLEER. Trimming took off 1 base at V and 6 bases at J, with 13 bases between the two ends. The CDR3 contains 14 residues. The CDR3 loop is CASSQGFDLGEQYF. CDR3 DNA sequence: TGCGCCAGCAGCCAAGGATTCGACCTCGGCGAGCAGTACTTC.

This chain joins TRBV21-1 and TRBJ1-5; the table's D call TRBD1 went unverified against the DNA. TRBV21-1 is tagged as a pseudogene. The CDR3 has 15 residues. The CDR3, as DNA: TGTGCCAGCAGCAAATCAGGGGCGAGCAATCAGCCCCAGCATTTT. Translation gives CASSKSGASNQPQHF.

The V gene is TRBV19, the J gene TRBJ2-5, with 16 bases matching TRBD2. The CDR3 consists of 16 residues. Germline lookup yields CDR1 LNHDA and CDR2 SQIVND (reference sequence). V was pared by 5 bases and J by 7 bases, with 7 bases of the junction left unmatched. CDR3 nucleotides: TGTGCCAGTAGTCCAGGGACTAGCGGGAGGGCTGGGACCCAGTACTTC. Translated: CASSPGTSGRAGTQYF.

The chain joins TRBV7-2 to TRBJ2-2; 7 bases map to TRBD1. Germline V lookup: CDR1 SGHTA, CDR2 FQGNSA. The CDR3 runs 15 residues. Unmatched junction bases numbered 10, after V lost 5 bases and J lost 7 bases. The CDR3 loop is CASSRTTTGDGELFF. In DNA, the CDR3 is TGTGCCAGCAGCCGAACCACTACAGGGGACGGGGAGCTGTTTTTT.

The rearrangement uses TRBV7-9 and TRBJ1-2; 7 bases are shared with TRBD1. Losses at the gene ends were 7 bases for V and 4 bases for J; bases not matched to a gene: 9. The V gene's germline CDR1 is SEHNR and CDR2 FQNEAQ (reference sequence). The CDR3 totals 14 residues. Written as DNA, the CDR3 is TGTGCCAGCACCTCACTAGCAGGGGGCTATGGCTACACCTTC. This gives the protein CASTSLAGGYGYTF.

The genes are TRBV7-2 and TRBJ2-1; 11 bases are a match to TRBD2. The V gene end was trimmed by 4 bases and the J gene end by 7 bases; junction bases not matched to a gene: 3. The germline V gene has CDR1 SGHTA and CDR2 FQGNSA. CDR3 length: 14 residues. CDR3 sequence (DNA): TGTGCCAGCAGCTCGGGACTAGCGGTAAATGAGCAGTTCTTC. This sequence encodes CASSSGLAVNEQFF. The complete variable domain, with remaining parts taken from reference TRBV7-2 and TRBJ2-1, reads GAGVSQSPSNKVTEKGKDVELRCDPISGHTALYWYRQSLGQGLEFLIYFQGNSAPDKSGLPSDRFSAERTGGSVSTLTIQRTQQEDSAVYLCASSSGLAVNEQFFGPGTRLTVL.

The chain joins TRBV5-4 to TRBJ2-5, with 7 bases identical to TRBD2. CDR3 length: 14 amino acids. In germline, CDR1 is SGHNT, CDR2 YYREEE (reference sequence). Trimming at V came to 2 bases and at J to 5 bases, leaving 6 bases not matched to a gene. The CDR3 loop is CASSFGGTRETQYF. The CDR3 nucleotides read TGTGCCAGCAGCTTCGGGGGGACTCGGGAGACCCAGTACTTC.

The chain is built from TRBV9 and TRBJ1-2; 7 nucleotides line up with TRBD1. There are 15 residues in the CDR3. Germline V gene lookup returns CDR1 SGDLS and CDR2 YYNGEE. J lost 4 bases, V lost 7 bases, and 13 bases had no gene match. The CDR3: CASGPTGRVGYGYTF. CDR3 sequence (DNA): TGTGCCAGCGGCCCGACAGGGAGGGTGGGCTATGGCTACACCTTC.

The rearrangement joins TRBV7-2 to TRBJ2-1; TRBD2 aligns across 8 bases. This CDR3 is built from 16 residues. J was trimmed by 0 bases and V by 4 bases; bases with no gene match: 5. Germline loops: CDR1 SGHTA, CDR2 FQGNSA. The CDR3: CASSWGAGGSYNEQFF. CDR3 nucleotide sequence: TGTGCCAGCAGCTGGGGGGCGGGAGGCTCCTACAATGAGCAGTTCTTC.

The chain carries TRBV7-2 and TRBJ1-6; 7 bases line up with TRBD1. The CDR3 length is 15 residues. The germline V gene has CDR1 SGHTA and CDR2 FQGNSA. V dropped 2 bases and J dropped 7; count of bases not matched to a gene: 5. The CDR3 nucleotides are TGTGCCAGCAGCTTACTCGGACAGGAGAATTCACCCCTCCACTTT. This codes for CASSLLGQENSPLHF.

J is TRBJ2-4 and V is TRBV5-8, with 8 bases identical to TRBD2. The CDR3 length is 12 residues. Germline V gives CDR1 SGHTS, CDR2 YDEGEE. V was pared by 5 bases and J by 9 bases, with 4 bases of the junction left unmatched. In DNA form, the CDR3 reads TGTGCCAGCAGGCCTCGGGGGGGCATTCAGTACTTC. This translates into CASRPRGGIQYF.

This clone was counted only a few times. The chain has TRBV6-5 and TRBJ2-1; the D call may be TRBD1 or TRBD2 (5 bases each). The germline V gene encodes CDR1 MNHEY and CDR2 SVGAGI. V was pared by 3 bases and J by 5 bases, with 14 bases between. The CDR3 consists of 15 residues. CDR3 sequence reads: CASSYGDLVHNEQFF. The DNA for the CDR3 is TGTGCCAGCAGTTATGGGGACCTCGTGCACAATGAGCAGTTCTTC.